This is a list of T cell receptor beta chains from one sample in a study of blood T cell repertoires in COVID-19. Sequenced by immunoSEQ multiplex PCR; TCRdb stores in-frame clones only, minus some. The top ten clones hold around 10% of a sample with around 190,000 clones, about 87% of them seen once. Material for sequencing was PBMCs or T cells enriched from blood (not recorded which). These receptors were obtained from a man aged 18 to 30 with acute COVID-19. The CDR3 runs from the conserved cysteine through the conserved F or W. D genes are given only for firm matches. Size is omitted from some rows. Given values are once, few, many or a class for expanded clones.

d_call: .; j_call: TRBJ1-1; cdr3_length: 15; clone_size: few; v_call: TRBV24-1; cdr3_nt: TGTGCCACCAGTGATAGGGGCAGGGGAGTGACTGAAGCTTTCTTT; cdr3_aa: CATSDRGRGVTEAFF
d_call: TRBD2; j_call: TRBJ2-5; cdr3_length: 15; clone_size: .; v_call: TRBV19; cdr3_nt: TGTGCCAGTAGTATTGGACTAGCGGGAGTGGAGACCCAGTACTTC; cdr3_aa: CASSIGLAGVETQYF
d_call: .; j_call: TRBJ1-2; cdr3_length: 11; clone_size: .; v_call: TRBV19; cdr3_nt: TGTGCCAGTAGTATAGGGCCCGGCTACACCTTC; cdr3_aa: CASSIGPGYTF
d_call: .; j_call: TRBJ2-7; cdr3_length: 11; clone_size: .; v_call: TRBV7-9; cdr3_nt: TGTGCCAGCAGCCCATCGGACGAGCAGTACTTC; cdr3_aa: CASSPSDEQYF
d_call: TRBD2; j_call: TRBJ2-7; cdr3_length: 16; clone_size: .; v_call: TRBV28; cdr3_nt: TGTGCCAGCAGTCACGGGACTAGCGGCCTTTCCTACGAGCAGTACTTC; cdr3_aa: CASSHGTSGLSYEQYF
d_call: .; j_call: TRBJ1-1; cdr3_length: 15; clone_size: many; v_call: TRBV30; cdr3_nt: TGTGCCTACCCACCAACGCGAGGTTTTAACACTGAAGCTTTCTTT; cdr3_aa: CAYPPTRGFNTEAFF
d_call: TRBD2; j_call: TRBJ2-7; cdr3_length: 13; clone_size: .; v_call: TRBV27; cdr3_nt: TGTGCCAGCAGCCTAGCGGGCTCCTACGAGCAGTACTTC; cdr3_aa: CASSLAGSYEQYF
d_call: TRBD1; j_call: TRBJ1-2; cdr3_length: 16; clone_size: .; v_call: TRBV6-1; cdr3_nt: TGTGCCAGCAGTGGGGACAGGGTGGACGGCGGCTATGGCTACACCTTC; cdr3_aa: CASSGDRVDGGYGYTF
d_call: TRBD2; j_call: TRBJ2-1; cdr3_length: 19; clone_size: .; v_call: TRBV19; cdr3_nt: TGTGCCAGTAGTCTCAGACTAGCGGGAGAGTTGGGCTCCTACAATGAGCAGTTCTTC; cdr3_aa: CASSLRLAGELGSYNEQFF
d_call: .; j_call: TRBJ2-7; cdr3_length: 15; clone_size: .; v_call: TRBV14; cdr3_nt: TGTGCCAGCAGCCAATCCGGGACACCATTGTACGAGCAGTACTTC; cdr3_aa: CASSQSGTPLYEQYF
d_call: .; j_call: TRBJ1-3; cdr3_length: 14; clone_size: .; v_call: TRBV6-6; cdr3_nt: TGTGCCAGCGCGGGTCAGGGGACCGTCAGGACCATATATTTT; cdr3_aa: CASAGQGTVRTIYF
d_call: .; j_call: TRBJ1-2; cdr3_length: 14; clone_size: once; v_call: TRBV28; cdr3_nt: TGTGCCAGCAGGGGTAACCGGGGACATTATGGCTACACCTTC; cdr3_aa: CASRGNRGHYGYTF
d_call: .; j_call: TRBJ2-3; cdr3_length: 14; clone_size: .; v_call: TRBV6-5; cdr3_nt: TGTGCCAGCAGTTATGAAGGGAGCGCAGATACGCAGTATTTT; cdr3_aa: CASSYEGSADTQYF
d_call: TRBD1; j_call: TRBJ1-5; cdr3_length: 20; clone_size: .; v_call: TRBV19; cdr3_nt: TGTGCCAGTAGTGTTTCCACGCCACTCTCTGACAGGGGGCACGGTCAGCCCCAGCATTTT; cdr3_aa: CASSVSTPLSDRGHGQPQHF
d_call: TRBD1; j_call: TRBJ1-1; cdr3_length: 17; clone_size: once; v_call: TRBV7-8; cdr3_nt: TGTGCCAGCAGCCTTTCCCATCCCGGGACAGGCAACACTGAAGCTTTCTTT; cdr3_aa: CASSLSHPGTGNTEAFF
d_call: .; j_call: TRBJ1-5; cdr3_length: 15; clone_size: .; v_call: TRBV11-2; cdr3_nt: TGTGCCAGCAGCCTCCGGAGGGTGGGCAATCAGCCCCAGCATTTT; cdr3_aa: CASSLRRVGNQPQHF
d_call: TRBD1; j_call: TRBJ2-7; cdr3_length: 14; clone_size: .; v_call: TRBV30; cdr3_nt: TGTGCCTGGAGTGTGGGGACAGGGGCCTACGAGCAGTACTTC; cdr3_aa: CAWSVGTGAYEQYF
d_call: TRBD1; j_call: TRBJ1-2; cdr3_length: 13; clone_size: .; v_call: TRBV5-4; cdr3_nt: TGTGCCAGCAGCTCCTCACAGGGGGATGGCTACACCTTC; cdr3_aa: CASSSSQGDGYTF
d_call: .; j_call: TRBJ2-5; cdr3_length: 19; clone_size: once; v_call: TRBV28; cdr3_nt: TGTGCCAGCAGTTTCCCTCTCACAAAACAGGTTGAAACCCAAGAGACCCAGTACTTC; cdr3_aa: CASSFPLTKQVETQETQYF
d_call: TRBD1; j_call: TRBJ2-6; cdr3_length: 14; clone_size: .; v_call: TRBV24-1; cdr3_nt: TGTGCCGTACAGGGGGAGGCTGGGGCCAACGTCCTGACTTTC; cdr3_aa: CAVQGEAGANVLTF
d_call: TRBD1; j_call: TRBJ2-7; cdr3_length: 15; clone_size: .; v_call: TRBV4-3; cdr3_nt: TGCGCCAGCAGCCAAGATGGTCAGGGGGCCTACGAGCAGTACTTC; cdr3_aa: CASSQDGQGAYEQYF
d_call: TRBD1; j_call: TRBJ1-6; cdr3_length: 16; clone_size: .; v_call: TRBV19; cdr3_nt: TGTGCCAGTAGTATTCACCGGGACAGGGGTTCCTCACCCCTCCACTTT; cdr3_aa: CASSIHRDRGSSPLHF
d_call: .; j_call: TRBJ1-5; cdr3_length: 13; clone_size: .; v_call: TRBV28; cdr3_nt: TGTGCCAGCAGTTTAGGCCTTTATCAGCCCCAGCATTTT; cdr3_aa: CASSLGLYQPQHF
d_call: .; j_call: TRBJ2-1; cdr3_length: 14; clone_size: .; v_call: TRBV21-1; cdr3_nt: TGTGCCAGCGAGGGACAGGGCGTATACAATGAGCAGTTCTTC; cdr3_aa: CASEGQGVYNEQFF
d_call: TRBD2; j_call: TRBJ2-2; cdr3_length: 15; clone_size: once; v_call: TRBV10-1; cdr3_nt: TGCGCCAGCAGTGAGACTAGCGGGACGGACGGGGAGCTGTTTTTT; cdr3_aa: CASSETSGTDGELFF
d_call: TRBD1; j_call: TRBJ2-1; cdr3_length: 16; clone_size: .; v_call: TRBV6-5; cdr3_nt: TGTGCCAGCAGTTCCGCGACAGGGGTTTCCTACAATGAGCAGTTCTTC; cdr3_aa: CASSSATGVSYNEQFF
d_call: .; j_call: TRBJ2-7; cdr3_length: 15; clone_size: .; v_call: TRBV4-3; cdr3_nt: TGCGCCAGCAGCCATGCCCCCCCGGAGCAGTACGAGCAGTACTTC; cdr3_aa: CASSHAPPEQYEQYF
d_call: TRBD2; j_call: TRBJ2-3; cdr3_length: 16; clone_size: .; v_call: TRBV25-1; cdr3_nt: TGTGCCAGCAGTTTACCGGGACTAGCGGAGACGGATACGCAGTATTTT; cdr3_aa: CASSLPGLAETDTQYF
d_call: .; j_call: TRBJ1-3; cdr3_length: 16; clone_size: once; v_call: TRBV19; cdr3_nt: TGTGCCAGTAGTGAGGGCGCAGTGGCACCTGGAAACACCATATATTTT; cdr3_aa: CASSEGAVAPGNTIYF
d_call: .; j_call: TRBJ1-3; cdr3_length: 13; clone_size: .; v_call: TRBV3-1/TRBV3-2; cdr3_nt: TGTGCCAGCAGCCCGAGCGGTGGAAACACCATATATTTT; cdr3_aa: CASSPSGGNTIYF
d_call: TRBD2; j_call: TRBJ2-1; cdr3_length: 16; clone_size: .; v_call: TRBV29-1; cdr3_nt: TGCAGCGTTGCGTTTACTAGCGGGAACTCATACAATGAGCAGTTCTTC; cdr3_aa: CSVAFTSGNSYNEQFF
d_call: .; j_call: TRBJ2-2; cdr3_length: 13; clone_size: .; v_call: TRBV7-6; cdr3_nt: TGTGCCAGCAGCTCGGCGGGCTCCGGGGAGCTGTTTTTT; cdr3_aa: CASSSAGSGELFF
d_call: .; j_call: TRBJ2-3; cdr3_length: 17; clone_size: .; v_call: TRBV7-9; cdr3_nt: TGTGCCAGCAGCTTAAGACGCCCGGGAGTTCAGGCAGATACGCAGTATTTT; cdr3_aa: CASSLRRPGVQADTQYF
d_call: .; j_call: TRBJ1-1; cdr3_length: 13; clone_size: .; v_call: TRBV5-6; cdr3_nt: TGTGCCAGCAGCTCGGACGGGACACGTGAAGCTTTCTTT; cdr3_aa: CASSSDGTREAFF
d_call: TRBD2; j_call: TRBJ2-2; cdr3_length: 16; clone_size: .; v_call: TRBV15; cdr3_nt: TGTGCCACCAGCAGAGAAAGCGGGAGAGGTACCGGGGAGCTGTTTTTT; cdr3_aa: CATSRESGRGTGELFF
d_call: .; j_call: TRBJ2-7; cdr3_length: 14; clone_size: few; v_call: TRBV7-9; cdr3_nt: TGTGCCAGCAGCTTTCAAGGAGACCACTACGAGCAGTACTTC; cdr3_aa: CASSFQGDHYEQYF